This TCR beta chain stems from a study of control samples from healthy donors and cancer patients. Germline trimming cut 5 bases from V and 5 bases from J; bases unmatched to any gene: 2. Germline V gene data show CDR1 as MNHEY and CDR2 as SVGEGT. The CDR3 consists of 12 residues. The method was immunoSEQ multiplex PCR; TCRdb's version includes in-frame clones alone and lacks a portion of them. The profile shows under 110,000 clones, around 89% of them singletons. This clone was picked up one time. The chain employs TRBV6-2 or TRBV6-3 and TRBJ1-2; 7 bases line up with TRBD1. The TCR originated in a man aged 25-45 years in good health. Sample: blood. Here the CDR3 reads CASSAGQYGYTF. The CDR3 nucleotides read TGTGCCAGCAGTGCGGGACAGTATGGCTACACCTTC.